The 21 T cell receptor beta chains below all came from one sample that was sequenced in a study of CD8 T cells in Susac syndrome. With random hexamers, reverse transcription was performed on roughly 0.5 to 1 ug of RNA. TCRdb itself ran the immunoSEQ multiplex PCR reads through MiXCR, one entry per CDR3 protein. The sample lists 77,000 or so distinct CDR3 sequences, about 95% occurring once. The sequencing input was CD8+ T cells from PBMCs. These receptors originate from a human donor with multiple sclerosis.

The chain carries TRBV29-1 and TRBJ2-4; D is unclear. Germline loops: CDR1 SQVTM, CDR2 ANQGSEA. This CDR3 comprises 15 residues. Trimming shortened V by 1 base and J by 2 bases, and 12 bases separated the two germline ends. The CDR3 region is CSVEGVGGSKNIQYF. In DNA, the CDR3 is TGCAGCGTTGAAGGTGTCGGTGGGTCCAAAAACATTCAGTACTTC.

CDR3 sequence reads: CASSFSGVAEAFF. CDR3 sequence (DNA): TGTGCCAGCAGCTTTTCAGGTGTCGCTGAAGCTTTCTTT. The chain combines TRBV5-4 with TRBJ1-1; no firm D call. CDR1 and CDR2 from the germline V gene are SGHNT and YYREEE (reference sequence). Trimming took 2 bases from V and 6 from J, leaving 11 bases between them. The CDR3 totals 13 residues.

V gene TRBV6-5 combines with J gene TRBJ2-7; 8 bases are shared with TRBD2. J lost 7 bases, V lost 5 bases, and 10 bases had no gene match. Germline V CDR1 and CDR2: MNHEY, SVGAGI. The CDR3 sequence is 14 residues long. This CDR3 reads CASSGTGGAGEQYF. The DNA of the CDR3 is TGTGCCAGCAGTGGTACCGGGGGGGCCGGTGAGCAGTACTTC.

V gene TRBV28 combines with J gene TRBJ2-7; D perhaps matches TRBD1 (6 bases). This CDR3 contains 14 residues. Between the trimmed V and J ends, which lost 3 bases and 7 bases, there was a span of 16 bases. CDR1 MDHEN and CDR2 SYDVKM come from the germline V gene. CDR3 sequence reads: CASSLNRVMGEQYF. The CDR3 DNA sequence: TGTGCCAGCAGTTTGAACAGGGTAATGGGTGAGCAGTACTTC.

This chain links TRBV7-9 with TRBJ2-7; 10 bases match TRBD1. V trimming: 3 bases; J trimming: 0 bases; junction bases outside the gene matches: 2. The germline V gene has CDR1 SEHNR and CDR2 FQNEAQ (reference sequence). This CDR3 is built from 15 residues. In nucleotides, the CDR3 is TGTGCCAGCAGCTTCGGACAGGGGGGCTCCTACGAGCAGTACTTC. Translated: CASSFGQGGSYEQYF.

This clonotype was observed once. The V and J genes are TRBV12-3 or TRBV12-4 and TRBJ1-2, with 9 bases that match TRBD1. The junction had 4 bases not matched to a gene; V was cut back by 6 bases and J by 5 bases. The CDR3 length is 13 residues. The CDR3 region is CASRPDRGYGYTF. The DNA of the CDR3 is TGTGCCAGCAGACCCGACAGGGGGTATGGCTACACCTTC.

The chain joins TRBV5-6 to TRBJ1-2, with TRBD1 matching over 7 bases. The CDR3 runs to 15 residues. Germline CDR1 reads SGHDT; CDR2 reads YYEEEE. The trim removed 3 bases at V and 7 bases at J, leaving 12 bases unmatched. CDR3 amino acids: CASSWNRGQYGGYTF. CDR3 nucleotide sequence: TGTGCCAGCAGCTGGAACAGGGGACAGTACGGTGGCTACACCTTC.

The rearrangement uses TRBV14 and TRBJ1-4, with unresolved D. CDR1 and CDR2 (germline): SGHDN, FVKESK. Trimming removed 8 bases from V and 4 bases from J, with 20 bases in between. CDR3 size: 16 residues. The CDR3 sequence is CASSERRRLSNEKLFF. CDR3 in DNA: TGTGCCAGCTCGGAACGGCGTAGGCTGAGTAATGAAAAACTGTTTTTT.

This rearrangement joins TRBV11-2 to TRBJ2-1, with 7 bases identical to TRBD2. CDR3 length: 14 amino acids. Germline values: CDR1 SGHAT, CDR2 FQNNGV. Trimming took 1 base from V and 4 from J; bases not matched to a gene: 1. DNA for the CDR3: TGTGCCAGCAGCTTAGCAGCGGGATACAATGAGCAGTTCTTC. Translating it yields CASSLAAGYNEQFF. Full variable domain (remainder filled in from reference TRBV11-2 and TRBJ2-1): EAGVAQSPRYKIIEKRQSVAFWCNPISGHATLYWYQQILGQGPKLLIQFQNNGVVDDSQLPKDRFSAERLKGVDSTLKIQPAKLEDSAVYLCASSLAAGYNEQFFGPGTRLTVL.

The chain employs TRBV29-1 and TRBJ1-2; D is perhaps TRBD1 (5 bases). V shed 7 bases and J shed 4 bases, with 16 bases lying between them. The V gene's germline CDR1 is SQVTM and CDR2 ANQGSEA. The CDR3 extends over 13 amino acids. Written as DNA, the CDR3 is TGCAGCGAAGGTGGGGGAGGCGGCTATGGCTACACCTTC. Translating it yields CSEGGGGGYGYTF.

The J gene is TRBJ1-1, the V gene TRBV5-1; 7 nucleotides line up with TRBD1. Germline CDR1 and CDR2: SGHRS and YFSETQ. The length of the CDR3 is 14 residues. The junction had 0 bases not matched to a gene; V was cut back by 0 bases and J by 1 base. In DNA form, the CDR3 reads TGCGCCAGCAGCTTGGACAGGGGGAACACTGAAGCTTTCTTT. It specifies CASSLDRGNTEAFF. The variable domain in full, completed from reference TRBV5-1 and TRBJ1-1, reads KAGVTQTPRYLIKTRGQQVTLSCSPISGHRSVSWYQQTPGQGLQFLFEYFSETQRNKGNFPGRFSGRQFSNSRSEMNVSTLELGDSALYLCASSLDRGNTEAFFGQGTRLTVV.

The chain uses TRBV29-1 and TRBJ2-2, with 10 nucleotides matching TRBD1. CDR3 length equals 16 residues. Per germline, CDR1 SQVTM and CDR2 ANQGSEA. The junction had 1 base not matched to a gene; V was cut back by 0 bases and J by 0 bases. The CDR3 DNA reads TGCAGCGTTGAAGAGACAGGGGGCCCGAACACCGGGGAGCTGTTTTTT. Protein: CSVEETGGPNTGELFF.

The chain carries TRBV29-1 and TRBJ2-1; no definite D call. Germline CDR1 and CDR2: SQVTM and ANQGSEA. Trimming pared 0 bases from V and 9 bases from J, leaving 12 bases between. The CDR3 is made up of 13 amino acids. The CDR3 region has the DNA TGCAGCGTTGAAGATCCCATTAGCCTTGAGCAGTTCTTC. Translation gives CSVEDPISLEQFF.

The chain uses TRBV6-6 and TRBJ2-3, with D uncertain. Per the germline V gene, CDR1 is MNHNY and CDR2 is SVGAGI (reference sequence). Trimming took 5 bases from V and 5 from J, leaving 11 bases between them. CDR3 length: 13 amino acids. DNA for the CDR3: TGTGCCAGCAGTGCACTACTTAAAGATACGCAGTATTTT. It codes for CASSALLKDTQYF.

The chain recombines TRBV24-1 with TRBJ1-5, with no clear D. Looked up from germline, CDR1 is KGHDR and CDR2 is SFDVKD. The CDR3 has 12 amino acids. With 8 bases removed from V and 7 bases from J, the gap between germline ends came to 11 bases. CDR3 nucleotide sequence: TGTGCCACCAAAGGGTTCGTGCAGCCCCAGCATTTT. This translates into CATKGFVQPQHF.

The genes are TRBV6-6 and TRBJ1-5; no definite D call. The CDR3 totals 13 residues. Looked up from germline, CDR1 is MNHNY and CDR2 is SVGAGI (reference sequence). Deletions cut 7 bases from V and 3 bases from J, with 10 bases between. The CDR3 loop reads CASTESSNQPQHF. The CDR3 DNA follows: TGTGCCAGCACGGAGTCATCCAATCAGCCCCAGCATTTT.

The chain links TRBV9 to TRBJ2-7, with D unclear. Trimming shortened V by 3 bases and J by 4 bases, and 14 bases separated the two germline ends. The CDR3 spans 14 residues. CDR1 is SGDLS, CDR2 YYNGEE, per germline. CDR3 DNA sequence: TGTGCCAGCAGCGACTCTAGGAAAGGGTACGAGCAGTACTTC. This encodes CASSDSRKGYEQYF.

This clonotype was found once. The chain couples TRBV3-1 to TRBJ1-1; TRBD1 is a possible D gene (5 bases). CDR1 LGHDT and CDR2 YNNKEL come from the germline V gene (reference sequence). This CDR3 region has 17 residues. The V end lost 1 base, the J end lost 1 base, and 16 bases lay between the germline ends. The CDR3 nucleotides are TGTGCCAGCAGCCAAGCTTCCCTGGGGGGGACGAACACTGAAGCTTTCTTT. It is translated as CASSQASLGGTNTEAFF.

The chain is built from TRBV12-3 or TRBV12-4 and TRBJ2-7; maybe TRBD1 (5 bases). CDR3 length: 13 residues. Trimming left V 5 bases short and J 3 bases short, with 11 bases between. In DNA form, the CDR3 reads TGTGCCAGCAGTAAGACAGTCTTCTACGAGCAGTACTTC. This gives the protein CASSKTVFYEQYF.

The chain has TRBV7-9 and TRBJ2-7; unclear D gene. Germline V gene data show CDR1 as SEHNR and CDR2 as FQNEAQ (reference sequence). The CDR3 is 14 amino acids. Deletions cut 1 base from V and 4 bases from J, with 11 bases between. CDR3 loop: CASSLDDSGYEQYF. The CDR3 DNA sequence: TGTGCCAGCAGCTTAGATGACTCCGGATACGAGCAGTACTTC.

The chain has TRBV19 and TRBJ2-2; 9 bases map to TRBD2. The CDR3 spans 15 residues. Trimming cost V 6 bases and J 5 bases; bases outside gene matches: 7. Germline V gives CDR1 LNHDA, CDR2 SQIVND (reference sequence). CDR3 sequence reads: CASSFSGRNTGELFF. The CDR3 DNA sequence: TGTGCCAGTAGCTTTAGCGGGAGAAATACCGGGGAGCTGTTTTTT.